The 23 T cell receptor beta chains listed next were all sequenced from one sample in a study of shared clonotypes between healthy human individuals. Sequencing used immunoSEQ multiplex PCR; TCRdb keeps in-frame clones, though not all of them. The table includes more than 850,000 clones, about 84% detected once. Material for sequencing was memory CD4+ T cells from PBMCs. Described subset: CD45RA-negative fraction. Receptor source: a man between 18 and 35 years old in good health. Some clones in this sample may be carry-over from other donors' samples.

The CDR3 loop reads CASSRGGALGADTQYF. The CDR3 DNA reads TGTGCCAGCAGCCGAGGGGGGGCCCTGGGAGCAGATACGCAGTATTTT. The chain carries TRBV9 and TRBJ2-3; D perhaps matches TRBD2 (7 bases). Trimming stripped 4 bases from V and 4 bases from J, with 19 bases between. Germline V gene sequence: CDR1 SGDLS, CDR2 YYNGEE. The CDR3 consists of 16 residues.

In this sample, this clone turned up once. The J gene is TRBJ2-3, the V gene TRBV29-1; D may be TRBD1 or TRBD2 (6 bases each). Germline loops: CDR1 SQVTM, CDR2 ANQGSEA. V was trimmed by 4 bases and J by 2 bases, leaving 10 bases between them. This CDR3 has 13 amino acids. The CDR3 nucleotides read TGCAGCGTTGTATGGGGGGCCACAGATACGCAGTATTTT. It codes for CSVVWGATDTQYF.

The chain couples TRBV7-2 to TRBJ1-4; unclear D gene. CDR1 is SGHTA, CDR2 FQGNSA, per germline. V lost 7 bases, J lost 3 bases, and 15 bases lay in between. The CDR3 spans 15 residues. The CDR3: CASTNRRESNEKLFF. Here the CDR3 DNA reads TGTGCCAGCACGAATCGGAGGGAGTCTAATGAAAAACTGTTTTTT.

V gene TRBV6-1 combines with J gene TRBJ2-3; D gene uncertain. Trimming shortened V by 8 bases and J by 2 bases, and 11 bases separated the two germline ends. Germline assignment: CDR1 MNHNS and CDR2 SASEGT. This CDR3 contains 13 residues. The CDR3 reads CASSGQATDTQYF. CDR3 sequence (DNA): TGTGCCAGCTCGGGTCAAGCCACAGATACGCAGTATTTT.

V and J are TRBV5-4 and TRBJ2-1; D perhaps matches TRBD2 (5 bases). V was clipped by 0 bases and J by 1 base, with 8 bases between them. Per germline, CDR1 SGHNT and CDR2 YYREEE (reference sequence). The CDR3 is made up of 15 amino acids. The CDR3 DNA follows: TGTGCCAGCAGCTTGGTCGGCGGGTCCTACAATGAGCAGTTCTTC. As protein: CASSLVGGSYNEQFF.

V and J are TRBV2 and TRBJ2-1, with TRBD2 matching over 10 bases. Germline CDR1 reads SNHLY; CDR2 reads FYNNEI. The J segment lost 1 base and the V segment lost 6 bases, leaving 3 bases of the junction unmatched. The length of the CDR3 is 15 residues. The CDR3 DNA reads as TGTGCCAGCAGGTCGACTAGCGGGTCCTACAATGAGCAGTTCTTC. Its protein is CASRSTSGSYNEQFF.

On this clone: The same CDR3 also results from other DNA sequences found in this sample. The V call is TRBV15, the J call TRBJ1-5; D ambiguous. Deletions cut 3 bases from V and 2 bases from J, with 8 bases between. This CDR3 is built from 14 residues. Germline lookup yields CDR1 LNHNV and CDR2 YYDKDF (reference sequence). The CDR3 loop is CATSRVSGNQPQHF. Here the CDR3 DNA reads TGTGCCACCAGCAGGGTATCGGGCAATCAGCCCCAGCATTTT. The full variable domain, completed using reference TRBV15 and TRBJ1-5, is DAMVIQNPRYQVTQFGKPVTLSCSQTLNHNVMYWYQQKSSQAPKLLFHYYDKDFNNEADTPDNFQSRRPNTSFCFLDIRSPGLGDTAMYLCATSRVSGNQPQHFGDGTRLSIL.

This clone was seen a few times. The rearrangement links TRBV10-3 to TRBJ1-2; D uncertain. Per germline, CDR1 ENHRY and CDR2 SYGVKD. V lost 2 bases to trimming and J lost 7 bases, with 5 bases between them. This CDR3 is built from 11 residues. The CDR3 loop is CAISEGIGYTF. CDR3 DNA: TGTGCCATCAGTGAGGGGATTGGCTACACCTTC.

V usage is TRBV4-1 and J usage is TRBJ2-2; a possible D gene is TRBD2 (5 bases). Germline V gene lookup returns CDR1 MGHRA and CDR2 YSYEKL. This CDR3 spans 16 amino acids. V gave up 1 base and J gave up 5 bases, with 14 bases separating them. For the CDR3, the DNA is TGCGCCAGCAGCCAAGGTGCACGGGGAGTGACCGGGGAGCTGTTTTTT. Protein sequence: CASSQGARGVTGELFF.

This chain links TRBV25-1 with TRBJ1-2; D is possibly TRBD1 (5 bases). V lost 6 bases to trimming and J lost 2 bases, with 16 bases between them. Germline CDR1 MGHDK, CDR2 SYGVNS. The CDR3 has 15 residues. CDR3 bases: TGTGCCAGCAGAGGAGGAGGGGCCGGGAACTATGGCTACACCTTC. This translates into CASRGGGAGNYGYTF.

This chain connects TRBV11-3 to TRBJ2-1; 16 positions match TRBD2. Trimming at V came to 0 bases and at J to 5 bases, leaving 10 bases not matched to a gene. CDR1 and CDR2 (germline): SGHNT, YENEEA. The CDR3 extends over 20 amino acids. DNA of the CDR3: TGTGCCAGCAGCTTAGATCTAGCCCGGGGACTAGCGGGAGGGAACAATGAGCAGTTCTTC. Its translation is CASSLDLARGLAGGNNEQFF.

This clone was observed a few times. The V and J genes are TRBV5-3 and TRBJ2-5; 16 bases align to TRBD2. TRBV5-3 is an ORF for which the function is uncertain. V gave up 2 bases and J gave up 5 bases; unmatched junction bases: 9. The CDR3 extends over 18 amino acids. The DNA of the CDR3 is TGTGCCAGAAGCTTCCTCGGGACTAGCGGGAGGGCCCGGGAGACCCAGTACTTC. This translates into CARSFLGTSGRARETQYF.

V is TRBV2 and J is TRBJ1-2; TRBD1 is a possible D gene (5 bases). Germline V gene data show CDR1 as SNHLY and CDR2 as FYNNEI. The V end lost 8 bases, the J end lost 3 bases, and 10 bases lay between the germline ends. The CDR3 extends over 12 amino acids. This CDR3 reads CASAQGYYGYTF. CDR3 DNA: TGTGCCAGCGCGCAGGGATACTATGGCTACACCTTC.

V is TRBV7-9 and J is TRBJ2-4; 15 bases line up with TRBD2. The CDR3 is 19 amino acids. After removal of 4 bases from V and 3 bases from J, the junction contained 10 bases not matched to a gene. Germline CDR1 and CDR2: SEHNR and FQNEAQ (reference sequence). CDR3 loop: CASSSPGLAGGNVKNIQYF. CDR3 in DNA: TGTGCCAGCAGCTCTCCGGGACTAGCGGGAGGAAATGTCAAAAACATTCAGTACTTC.

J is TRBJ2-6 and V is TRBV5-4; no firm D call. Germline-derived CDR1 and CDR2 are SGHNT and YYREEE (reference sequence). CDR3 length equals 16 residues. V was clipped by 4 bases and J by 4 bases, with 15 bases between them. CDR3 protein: CASSPGPAGGANVLTF. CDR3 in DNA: TGTGCCAGCAGCCCCGGGCCCGCAGGAGGGGCCAACGTCCTGACTTTC. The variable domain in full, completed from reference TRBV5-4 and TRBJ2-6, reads ETGVTQSPTHLIKTRGQQVTLRCSSQSGHNTVSWYQQALGQGPQFIFQYYREEENGRGNFPPRFSGLQFPNYSSELNVNALELDDSALYLCASSPGPAGGANVLTFGAGSRLTVL.

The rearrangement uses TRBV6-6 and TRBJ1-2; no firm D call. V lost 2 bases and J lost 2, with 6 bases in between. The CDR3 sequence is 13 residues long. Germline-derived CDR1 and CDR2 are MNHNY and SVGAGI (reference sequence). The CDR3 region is CASSYRVNYGYTF. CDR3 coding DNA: TGTGCCAGCAGTTACAGGGTAAACTATGGCTACACCTTC.

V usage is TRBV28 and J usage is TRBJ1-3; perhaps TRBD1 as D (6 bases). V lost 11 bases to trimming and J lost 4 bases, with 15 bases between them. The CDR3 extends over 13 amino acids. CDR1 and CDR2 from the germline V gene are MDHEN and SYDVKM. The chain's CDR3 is CASKGVRGNTIYF. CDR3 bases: TGTGCCTCGAAGGGGGTGAGGGGAAACACCATATATTTT.

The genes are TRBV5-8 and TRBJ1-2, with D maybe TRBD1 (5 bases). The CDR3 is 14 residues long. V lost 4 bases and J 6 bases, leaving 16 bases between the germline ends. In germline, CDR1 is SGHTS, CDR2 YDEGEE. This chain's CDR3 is CASSLVPGADGYTF. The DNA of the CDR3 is TGTGCCAGCAGCCTGGTCCCCGGGGCGGATGGCTACACCTTC.

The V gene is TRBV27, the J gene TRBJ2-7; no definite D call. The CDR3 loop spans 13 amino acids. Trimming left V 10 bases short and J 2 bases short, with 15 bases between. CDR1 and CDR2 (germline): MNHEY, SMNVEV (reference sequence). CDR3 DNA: TGTGCCACCTCCCGCGCCCCCGCCTACGAGCAGTACTTC. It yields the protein CATSRAPAYEQYF.

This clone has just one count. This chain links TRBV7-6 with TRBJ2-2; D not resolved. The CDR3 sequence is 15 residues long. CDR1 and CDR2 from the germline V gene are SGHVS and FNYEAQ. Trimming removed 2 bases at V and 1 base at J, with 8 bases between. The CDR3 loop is CASSLITQNTGELFF. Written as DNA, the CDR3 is TGTGCCAGCAGCTTAATAACCCAGAACACCGGGGAGCTGTTTTTT.

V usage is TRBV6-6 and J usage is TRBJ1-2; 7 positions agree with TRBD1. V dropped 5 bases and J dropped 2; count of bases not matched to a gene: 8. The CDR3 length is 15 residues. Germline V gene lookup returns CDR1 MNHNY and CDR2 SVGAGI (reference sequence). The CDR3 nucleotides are TGTGCCAGCAGTAACCACCGGGACAGCAACTATGGCTACACCTTC. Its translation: CASSNHRDSNYGYTF.

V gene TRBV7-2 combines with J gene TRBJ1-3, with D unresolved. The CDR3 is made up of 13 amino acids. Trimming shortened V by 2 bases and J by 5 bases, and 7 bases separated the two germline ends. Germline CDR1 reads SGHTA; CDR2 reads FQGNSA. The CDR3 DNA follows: TGTGCCAGCAGCTTACCGAACCGAAACACCATATATTTT. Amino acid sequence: CASSLPNRNTIYF.

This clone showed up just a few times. As DNA, the CDR3 is TGTGCCAGCAGCCAAGATAGGCGCGGACTAGCGGGAGGGGAGCAGTACTTC. Translated: CASSQDRRGLAGGEQYF. The V call is TRBV4-2, the J call TRBJ2-7; 15 nucleotides align to TRBD2. The V and J ends lost 0 bases and 7 bases, in that order; junction bases with no gene match: 7. Germline-derived CDR1 and CDR2 are LGHNA and YNFKEQ. This CDR3 comprises 17 residues.